This T cell receptor beta chain is drawn from a study of shared clonotypes between healthy human individuals (TCRdb year 2020). A note on the overall study: The cohort included a few men and two women between 18 and 49 years of age. For each donor, CD4 naive and CD4 memory were each run on three plates, CD8 naive on two plates, and CD8 memory on one plate. To estimate repertoire size and how much clonotypes are shared between individuals, the study performed deep sequencing of blood TCR repertoires from about five healthy adults. To increase sequencing depth and limit assay-specific biases, different laboratories used diverse techniques to prepare libraries and sequence TCR repertoires. Each donor's leukapheresis produced roughly between roughly 0.94 and 9.5 billion PBMCs. The paper as a whole reports these results and caveats: When a few donors were compared, the shared fraction of clonotypes was around 4.6% for naive CD4, 3.5% to 4% for naive CD8, 2.3% for memory CD4, and 0.4% for memory CD8. Incomplete sequencing was indicated by rarefaction of sorted-subset datasets, despite the large sequencing depth. Because the study included a small number of donors, the genetic and exposure-history diversity represented was limited. Only blood was sampled, and tissue TCR repertoires likely differ from those in blood. Pairwise subsampling led to the expectation that sequencing depth would affect the degree of clonotype sharing among donors. Estimated clonotype richness was generally larger for naive than for memory subsets. Compared with non-shared clonotypes, the clonotypes found in all four sorted-subset donors had higher generation probabilities.

CD8 naive samples consisted of CD45RO-negative cells that were positively selected for CCR7, yielding a CD45RA+CCR7+ population without TemRA cells. The donors were healthy, HIV-negative adults with no recently reported acute infections or vaccinations. All donors were Caucasian adults living in Nashville, Tennessee, USA. After blood collection by leukapheresis, PBMCs were isolated using Ficoll-Histopaque density gradient centrifugation and then cryopreserved in the vapor phase of liquid nitrogen. Analytical flow cytometry was used to check the purity and quantity of each magnetically sorted T cell population. Genomic DNA was isolated from each sorted fraction and quantified by UV absorbance on a Nanodrop 2000c. The count of this clone is one. It has no known antigen specificity. No per-base quality is available; no much larger clone lies one base away. TCR CDR3 regions were amplified from genomic DNA by multiplex PCR using the deep immunoSEQ assay. For each cell subset, the extracted genomic DNA was distributed evenly across all wells of several immunoSEQ 96-well plates, and each plate served as one replicate. For sorted subsets, approximately 210 ng genomic DNA, equal to about 30,000 T cell genomes, was loaded into each replicate PCR. Purified libraries were quantified with a Qubit 3.0 fluorometer, sized on a Bioanalyzer 2100, and re-quantified with the KAPA Library Quantification kit. A separate single-read 150-cycle Illumina NextSeq 550 flow cell was used to sequence each immunoSEQ 96-well plate. The paper's processing steps were these. Because the immunoSEQ output held only junctional sequences and lacked quality scores, the filtering could not match the filtering applied to full-length reads. To assign V/J genes and CDR3, sequences were annotated against IMGT germline references using PyIR, a Python wrapper for IgBLAST v1.9. Reads were filtered out if the reads had weak V/J assignments (E-value above 1e-6), no CDR3, stop codons, out-of-frame junctions, or ambiguous translated residues. V3J clonotypes were defined by identical inferred V gene, J gene, and CDR3 amino acid sequence. The percentage overlap between two repertoires was calculated by dividing the number of shared unique clonotypes by the size of the smaller repertoire. RTK rarefaction, the Chao1 estimator, and Recon v2.1 estimates of unobserved clonotypes were used to assess repertoire richness. Generation probabilities for all TCRbeta clonotypes obtained by the gDNA method from several donors were computed using OLGA. What TCRdb holds here is the immuneACCESS table cut down to in-frame rearrangements. Part of the clones is not present; checked against another copy, under half of the missing clones reflect an unresolved V gene, and the others are unexplained. The D gene and trimming were derived from the DNA, and the V and J assignments and clone size from that table. Recorded for this sample are around 610,000 clones; around 96% of them occurred a single time. The ten largest clones capture more than 0.085% of the sample.

Reading from cysteine to phenylalanine, the CDR3 counts 13 amino acids. Solely the CDR3 DNA is kept, with 39 bases framed from the first base. CDR1 SGHAT and CDR2 FQNNGV are derived from the germline V gene. The junction shows trimming of 5 bases on V and 8 bases on J, plus 13 bases between the germline ends. Sequencing used naive CD8+ T cells sorted from blood. The cell subset or site label for this specimen denotes: CD45RA+CCR7+. The clonotype was recovered from a woman aged 25 to 39 in good health. The V and J genes are TRBV11-2 and TRBJ2-1, with the D gene too uncertain to name. CDR3 protein: CASSADVRYEQFF. The DNA is as follows: TGTGCCAGCAGCGCGGACGTCCGGTATGAGCAGTTCTTC.